This passage covers 14 T cell receptor beta chains from one sample sequenced in a study of cytomegalovirus exposure and HLA in healthy donors. 60 Vbeta and 13 Jbeta primers were used in PCR. Profiled with immunoSEQ multiplex PCR; TCRdb holds only in-frame clones, not every one. The sample contains some 180,000 clones, around 85% of which appear only once. Specimen: PBMCs. The receptors were gathered from a male donor in good health and CMV-seronegative.

V is TRBV2 and J is TRBJ1-5; TRBD1 aligns across 8 bases. CDR3 length: 16 amino acids. Germline trimming cut 6 bases from V and 8 bases from J; bases unmatched to any gene: 15. The germline V gene has CDR1 SNHLY and CDR2 FYNNEI. DNA of the CDR3: TGTGCCAGCAGCCCCCAAGGGGGACAGGCGGGTGAGCCCCAGCATTTT. The encoded protein is CASSPQGGQAGEPQHF.

CDR3 region: CASSPPGPSQPQHF. DNA of the CDR3: TGTGCCAGCAGCCCTCCTGGCCCCAGTCAGCCCCAGCATTTT. The gene calls are TRBV7-2 and TRBJ1-5; the D is unclear. Deletions cut 5 bases from V and 6 bases from J, with 14 bases between. The CDR3 spans 14 residues. Looked up from germline, CDR1 is SGHTA and CDR2 is FQGNSA.

The rearrangement uses TRBV4-1 and TRBJ2-7, with D perhaps matching TRBD1 (5 bases). The CDR3 extends over 13 amino acids. Germline V CDR1 and CDR2: MGHRA, YSYEKL. Deletions cut 4 bases from V and 1 base from J, with 8 bases between. CDR3 amino acids: CASSRRESYEQYF. The DNA of the CDR3 is TGCGCCAGCAGCCGCAGGGAATCCTACGAGCAGTACTTC.

This clone showed up just once. The chain uses TRBV13 and TRBJ1-2; D possibly corresponds to TRBD1 (6 bases). The V end lost 4 bases, the J end lost 4 bases, and 16 bases lay between the germline ends. The CDR3 covers 15 residues. The germline CDR1 and CDR2 sequences are PRHDT and FYEKMQ (reference sequence). The CDR3, as DNA: TGTGCCAGCAGCTCCCGGACAGCACCAGTCTATGGCTACACCTTC. Protein sequence: CASSSRTAPVYGYTF. The whole variable domain, remainder taken from reference TRBV13 and TRBJ1-2, is AAGVIQSPRHLIKEKRETATLKCYPIPRHDTVYWYQQGPGQDPQFLISFYEKMQSDKGSIPDRFSAQQFSDYHSELNMSSLELGDSALYFCASSSRTAPVYGYTFGSGTRLTVV.

This rearrangement joins TRBV27 to TRBJ2-2; possibly TRBD1 for D (5 bases). CDR1 and CDR2 (germline): MNHEY, SMNVEV (reference sequence). The CDR3 totals 14 residues. V was shortened by 5 bases and J by 6 bases, with 13 bases between the two germline ends. CDR3 amino acids: CASSHRQGAGELFF. As DNA, the CDR3 is TGTGCCAGCAGTCACAGGCAGGGTGCCGGGGAGCTGTTTTTT.

A remark on this clone: This same CDR3 is encoded by further DNA sequences in the sample. The V and J genes are TRBV19 and TRBJ2-2, with D perhaps TRBD1 (5 bases). Germline V gene sequence: CDR1 LNHDA, CDR2 SQIVND (reference sequence). This CDR3 has 14 residues. Trimming shortened V by 5 bases and J by 0 bases, and 7 bases separated the two germline ends. The CDR3: CASSRTTNTGELFF. CDR3 DNA: TGTGCCAGTAGTCGGACAACGAACACCGGGGAGCTGTTTTTT.

This clone was seen a single time. The chain has TRBV30 and TRBJ2-7, with D uncertain. V was cut by 2 bases and J by 2 bases, with 19 bases left in between. The CDR3 has 16 amino acids. Per germline, CDR1 GTSNPN and CDR2 SVGIG (reference sequence). CDR3: CAWSLPGSRTPYEQYF. CDR3 nucleotides: TGTGCCTGGAGTCTACCCGGGTCCCGCACTCCCTACGAGCAGTACTTC.

V and J are TRBV19 and TRBJ2-3; TRBD2 might be the D (5 bases). CDR3 length: 13 residues. V lost 5 bases to trimming and J lost 6 bases, with 12 bases between them. Germline V gene lookup returns CDR1 LNHDA and CDR2 SQIVND (reference sequence). The CDR3 is CASSATRADTQYF. The CDR3 DNA follows: TGTGCCAGTAGTGCAACTAGGGCGGATACGCAGTATTTT. The entire variable domain, with the rest obtained from reference TRBV19 and TRBJ2-3, is as follows: DGGITQSPKYLFRKEGQNVTLSCEQNLNHDAMYWYRQDPGQGLRLIYYSQIVNDFQKGDIAEGYSVSREKKESFPLTVTSAQKNPTAFYLCASSATRADTQYFGPGTRLTVL.

V and J are TRBV7-2 and TRBJ2-5; 8 bases line up with TRBD2. The germline V gene encodes CDR1 SGHTA and CDR2 FQGNSA. CDR3 length equals 14 residues. The trim removed 1 base at V and 4 bases at J, leaving 2 bases unmatched. The CDR3 spells CASSLGTSRETQYF. CDR3 coding DNA: TGTGCCAGCAGCTTAGGGACTAGCAGAGAGACCCAGTACTTC. Full variable domain (missing parts from reference TRBV7-2 and TRBJ2-5): GAGVSQSPSNKVTEKGKDVELRCDPISGHTALYWYRQSLGQGLEFLIYFQGNSAPDKSGLPSDRFSAERTGGSVSTLTIQRTQQEDSAVYLCASSLGTSRETQYFGPGTRLLVL.

This clone was seen a single time. The chain carries TRBV7-2 and TRBJ2-7; 9 bases line up with TRBD1. The V gene's germline CDR1 is SGHTA and CDR2 FQGNSA. The CDR3 has 15 amino acids. The V and J ends lost 1 base and 3 bases, in that order; junction bases with no gene match: 4. The CDR3 spells CASSLVGTGSYEQYF. The CDR3 coding sequence is TGTGCCAGCAGCTTAGTCGGGACAGGGAGCTACGAGCAGTACTTC. The variable domain in full, with the rest retrieved from reference TRBV7-2 and TRBJ2-7, is GAGVSQSPSNKVTEKGKDVELRCDPISGHTALYWYRQSLGQGLEFLIYFQGNSAPDKSGLPSDRFSAERTGGSVSTLTIQRTQQEDSAVYLCASSLVGTGSYEQYFGPGTRLTVT.

CDR3 nucleotides: TGTGCCAGCAGCTTAATAGCGCGGGGAGATACGCAGTATTTT. Translated: CASSLIARGDTQYF. The V and J genes are TRBV7-6 and TRBJ2-3; D may be TRBD2 (6 bases). The CDR3 length is 14 residues. Looked up from germline, CDR1 is SGHVS and CDR2 is FNYEAQ. Trimming took off 2 bases at V and 5 bases at J, with 11 bases between the two ends.

Only a few counts were recorded for this clone. This chain links TRBV12-2 with TRBJ2-3; the table's D call TRBD2 went unverified against the DNA. TRBV12-2 is noted as a pseudogene. There are 18 residues in the CDR3. The CDR3 region is CASRLWPETRRSTDTQYF. DNA of the CDR3: TGTGCAAGTCGCTTATGGCCCGAAACGCGGAGAAGCACAGATACGCAGTATTTT.

V and J are TRBV27 and TRBJ2-2; TRBD2 aligns across 8 bases. CDR1 MNHEY and CDR2 SMNVEV come from the germline V gene (reference sequence). CDR3 size: 15 residues. The ends lost 7 bases at V and 0 bases at J; junction bases unmatched: 4. The CDR3 nucleotides are TGTGCCAGCACCCCGGGGGGGGCGAACACCGGGGAGCTGTTTTTT. Protein product: CASTPGGANTGELFF.

The chain uses TRBV2 and TRBJ2-5; D ambiguous. V shed 1 base and J shed 2 bases, with 17 bases lying between them. Germline V CDR1 and CDR2: SNHLY, FYNNEI. CDR3 length equals 17 residues. CDR3 in amino acids: CASSEVLTSNLQETQYF. In DNA form, the CDR3 reads TGTGCCAGCAGTGAAGTACTCACCTCGAACCTTCAAGAGACCCAGTACTTC.